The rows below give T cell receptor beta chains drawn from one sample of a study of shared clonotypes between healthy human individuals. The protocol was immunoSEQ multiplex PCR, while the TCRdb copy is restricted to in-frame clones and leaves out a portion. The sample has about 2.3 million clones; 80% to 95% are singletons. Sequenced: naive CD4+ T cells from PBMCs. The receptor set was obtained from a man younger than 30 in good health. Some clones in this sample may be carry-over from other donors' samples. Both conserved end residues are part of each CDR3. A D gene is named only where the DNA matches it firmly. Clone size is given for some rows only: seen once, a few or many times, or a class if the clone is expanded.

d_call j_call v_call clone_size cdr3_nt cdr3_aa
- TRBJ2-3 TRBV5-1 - TGCGCCAGCAGCGCAACAGGGACATACTACACAGATACGCAGTATTTT CASSATGTYYTDTQYF
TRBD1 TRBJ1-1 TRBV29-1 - TGCAGCGTGGGACAGGGGGCTCTTTGGGACACTGAAGCTTTCTTT CSVGQGALWDTEAFF
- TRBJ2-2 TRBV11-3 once TGTGCCAGCAGCTTAGGTCGGGCCACCGGGGAGCTGTTTTTT CASSLGRATGELFF
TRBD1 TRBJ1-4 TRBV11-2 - TGTGCCAGCAGCACGACAAGGACAGGCCCTAATGAAAAACTGTTTTTT CASSTTRTGPNEKLFF
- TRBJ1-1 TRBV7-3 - TGTGCCAGCAGCTTAAGCAGACAGCCGAACACTGAAGCTTTCTTT CASSLSRQPNTEAFF
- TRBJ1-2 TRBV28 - TGTGCCAGCAGCTTGGCCGGGTCTGGCGGAACCTTC CASSLAGSGGTF
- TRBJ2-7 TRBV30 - TGTGCCTGGAGCGCAGAGAGAGAGCAGTACTTC CAWSAEREQYF
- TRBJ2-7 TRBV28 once TGTGCCAGCAGTTGGGGGGCGTCGGGGGAGCAGTACTTC CASSWGASGEQYF
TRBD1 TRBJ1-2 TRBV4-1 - TGCGCCAGCAGCCAAATTGGGGACAGATCTGGCTACACCTTC CASSQIGDRSGYTF
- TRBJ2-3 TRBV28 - TGTGCCAGCGCAGTTCCGGGACTCGACTTCTGGGCAACAGATACGCAGTATTTT CASAVPGLDFWATDTQYF
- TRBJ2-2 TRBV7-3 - TGTGCCAGCAGCTACGAAGGGATGAGGGGGACCGGGGAGCTGTTTTTT CASSYEGMRGTGELFF
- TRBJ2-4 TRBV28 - TGTGCCAGTCTTGGTAGGCTAGCCAAAAACATTCAGTACTTC CASLGRLAKNIQYF
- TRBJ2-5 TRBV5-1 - TGCGCCAGCAGCTTTAAAGGGGCAGGCGGAGCCTTTATCAAAGAGACCCAGTACTTC CASSFKGAGGAFIKETQYF
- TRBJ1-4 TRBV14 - TGTGCCAGCAGCCAAGCCAGGAACCCTAATGAAAAACTGTTTTTT CASSQARNPNEKLFF
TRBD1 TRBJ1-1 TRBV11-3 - TGTGCCAGCAGCCAACACAACAGGGGAAACACTGAAGCTTTCTTT CASSQHNRGNTEAFF
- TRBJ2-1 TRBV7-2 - TGTGCCAGCAGACTGTTCTCCACGAATGAGCAGTTCTTC CASRLFSTNEQFF
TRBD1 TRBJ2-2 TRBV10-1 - TGCGCCAGCAGTGACGGGACAGGGGGCCGTAGCGGGGAGCTGTTTTTT CASSDGTGGRSGELFF
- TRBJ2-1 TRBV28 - TGTGCCATCCGGGGTTTTGGGGGAGGAAACTACAATGAGCAGTTCTTC CAIRGFGGGNYNEQFF
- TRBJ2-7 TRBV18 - TGTGCCAGCTCACCACGTTGGCCAGGTTCAAGCTCCTACGAGCAGTACTTC CASSPRWPGSSSYEQYF
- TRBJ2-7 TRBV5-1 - TGCGCCAGCAGCTTGGGGCAGGCGGCGGGAGAGCAGTACTTC CASSLGQAAGEQYF
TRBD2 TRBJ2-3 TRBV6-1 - TGTGCCAGCAGTGAAAGGGGCGAGCGGGAGCGGGATACGCAGTATTTT CASSERGERERDTQYF
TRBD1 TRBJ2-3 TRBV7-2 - TGTGCCAGCAGCTTCCACAGGGGGCAGATAGATACGCAGTATTTT CASSFHRGQIDTQYF
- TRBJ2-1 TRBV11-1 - TGTGCCAGCAGCTTTGGCCAGTCCTACAATGAGCAGTTCTTC CASSFGQSYNEQFF
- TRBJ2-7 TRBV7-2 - TGTGCCAGCAGCCCTCAGATCTCCTACGAGCAGTACTTC CASSPQISYEQYF
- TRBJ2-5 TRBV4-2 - TGTGCCAGCAGCCAATCAAGGCTGGCAGGGCAAGAGACCCAGTACTTC CASSQSRLAGQETQYF
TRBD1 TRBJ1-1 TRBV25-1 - TGTGCCAGCTATCCGCGGACAGGGCTTGAAGCTTTCTTT CASYPRTGLEAFF
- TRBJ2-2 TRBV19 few TGTGCCAGTAGTAGCGGGGAGTACACCGGGGAGCTGTTTTTT CASSSGEYTGELFF
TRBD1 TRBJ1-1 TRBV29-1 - TGCAGCGTGGGACAGGGGGTCCGCACTGAAGCTTTCTTT CSVGQGVRTEAFF
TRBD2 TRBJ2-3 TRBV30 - TGTGCCTGGAGTACTAGCGGGACCCTCACAGATACGCAGTATTTT CAWSTSGTLTDTQYF
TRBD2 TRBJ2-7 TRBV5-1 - TGCGCCAGCAGCTTCCGCACTAGCGGGGCAACCTACGAGCAGTACTTC CASSFRTSGATYEQYF
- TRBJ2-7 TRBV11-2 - TGTGCCAGCAGGAAGCCGGGAAGCTCCTACGAGCAGTACTTC CASRKPGSSYEQYF
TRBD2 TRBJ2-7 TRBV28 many TGTGCCAGCAGTTTGAGACTAGCGGGAGCCAATGAGCAGTACTTC CASSLRLAGANEQYF
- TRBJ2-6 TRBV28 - TGTGCCAGCAGTCCTTTTCGACGGGCCTCTGGGGCCAACGTCCTGACTTTC CASSPFRRASGANVLTF
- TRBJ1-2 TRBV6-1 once TGTGCCAGCGAGACAGGATACTATGGCTACACCTTC CASETGYYGYTF
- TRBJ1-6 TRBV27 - TGTGCCAGCCGGACCGGGGGGGGACCCCTCCACTTT CASRTGGGPLHF
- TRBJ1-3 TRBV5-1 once TGCGCCAGCAGCTTGGGGGGAGTCAGCTCTGGAAACACCATATATTTT CASSLGGVSSGNTIYF
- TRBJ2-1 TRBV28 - TGTGCCAGCAGGCCGACTAGTAACAATGAGCAGTTCTTC CASRPTSNNEQFF
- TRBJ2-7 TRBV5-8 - TGTGCCAGCAGCTCCGGACTAAACCTAGGGGAGCAGTACTTC CASSSGLNLGEQYF
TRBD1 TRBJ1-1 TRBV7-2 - TGTGCCAGCAGCCCTGGGACAGCGAACACTGAAGCTTTCTTT CASSPGTANTEAFF
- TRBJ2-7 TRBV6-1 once TGTGCCAGCAGTGAACAGACAGGAGGGTACGAGCAGTACTTC CASSEQTGGYEQYF
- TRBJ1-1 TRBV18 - TGTGCCAGCTCGCCCCAAGCCCAGGCTACGAACACTGAAGCTTTCTTT CASSPQAQATNTEAFF
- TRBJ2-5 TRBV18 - TGTGCCAGCTCACCCTACGAGGAGACCCAGTACTTC CASSPYEETQYF
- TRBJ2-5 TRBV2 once TGTGCCAGCAGTGAATATGAAAAAGAGACCCAGTACTTC CASSEYEKETQYF
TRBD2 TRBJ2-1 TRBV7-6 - TGTGCCAGCAGCTTATATGGGACTACCGGCGATGAGCAGTTCTTC CASSLYGTTGDEQFF
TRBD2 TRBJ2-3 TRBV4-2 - TGTGCCAGCAGCCCGTCAATTTGGGGGCGGGAGGGTACGCAGTATTTT CASSPSIWGREGTQYF
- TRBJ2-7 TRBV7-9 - TGTGCCAGCAGCCCACCCAGCTCCTACGAGCAGTACTTC CASSPPSSYEQYF
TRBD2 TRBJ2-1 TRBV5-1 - TGCGCCAGCAGCTTGGCCGAGGCTAGCGGGCCCCTCTACAATGAGCAGTTCTTC CASSLAEASGPLYNEQFF
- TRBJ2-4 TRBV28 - TGTGCCAGCAGTTTATGGGCGGTAGCCAAAAACATTCAGTACTTC CASSLWAVAKNIQYF